Listed here is a single TCR beta chain. This same CDR3 is encoded by further DNA sequences in the sample. The data were taken from a study of shared clonotypes between healthy human individuals. CDR1 is KGHSH, CDR2 LQKENI, per germline. Losses at the gene ends were 3 bases for V and 3 bases for J; bases not matched to a gene: 2. CDR3 length: 16 amino acids. Sequencing used immunoSEQ multiplex PCR; TCRdb keeps in-frame clones, though not all of them. The sample includes millions of clones, 90% to 95% of them seen just once. Sequencing input: naive CD4+ T cells sorted from blood. Subset given: CD45RA+ positively selected. This sequence was found in a man between 18 and 29 years old in good health. The chain carries TRBV18 and TRBJ2-3, with 14 positions matching TRBD2. The CDR3 DNA is TGTGCCAGCTCACCTGGGACTAGCGGGAGAACAGATACGCAGTATTTT. Its protein product is CASSPGTSGRTDTQYF.